One sample yielded the 7 T cell receptor beta chains listed below, sequenced in a study of vaccination effects on CD4 cells after COVID-19. The table came from immunoSEQ multiplex PCR; TCRdb's copy has only in-frame clones and leaves some out. The data show roughly 40,000 clones, with around two thirds seen just once and more than 7% held by the top ten. CD4+ T cell isolation took place after 10 days of culture. Either the mRNA-1273 or the BNT162b2 vaccine was given to participants as two doses. No antigen has been assigned to these receptors. Sequencing used CD4+ T cells from PBMCs cultured without peptide, obtained after COVID-19 vaccination. These receptors were obtained from a human donor who received a COVID-19 vaccine.

This clone was counted between two and nine times. The V call is TRBV2, the J call TRBJ2-7; the match to TRBD1 covers 12 bases. The CDR3 runs to 15 residues. Per the germline V gene, CDR1 is SNHLY and CDR2 is FYNNEI. Trimming removed 6 bases from V and 7 bases from J; junction bases left unmatched: 10. The CDR3 spells CASRTGTGGLEEQYF. CDR3 sequence (DNA): TGTGCCAGCAGGACCGGGACAGGGGGCCTGGAAGAGCAGTACTTC. The full variable domain, completed using reference TRBV2 and TRBJ2-7, is EPEVTQTPSHQVTQMGQEVILRCVPISNHLYFYWYRQILGQKVEFLVSFYNNEISEKSEIFDDQFSVERPDGSNFTLKIRSTKLEDSAMYFCASRTGTGGLEEQYFGPGTRLTVT.

V gene TRBV7-6 combines with J gene TRBJ2-5; maybe TRBD1 (5 bases). Trimming removed 2 bases from V and 1 base from J, with 14 bases in between. Germline values: CDR1 SGHVS, CDR2 FNYEAQ. There are 16 residues in the CDR3. The CDR3 nucleotides are TGTGCCAGCAGCTTACCCCAGGGTATCTCCCAAGAGACCCAGTACTTC. Translating gives CASSLPQGISQETQYF.

This clone was detected once. The rearrangement uses TRBV5-1 and TRBJ2-5; 7 nucleotides align to TRBD2. The CDR3 covers 14 residues. The V gene end was trimmed by 9 bases and the J gene end by 5 bases; junction bases not matched to a gene: 13. Germline V gives CDR1 SGHRS, CDR2 YFSETQ. For the CDR3, the DNA is TGCGCCACCGCATCCGGGACTACACGCGAGACCCAGTACTTC. Protein product: CATASGTTRETQYF.

V is TRBV6-5 and J is TRBJ1-2; D is unclear. CDR1 and CDR2 (germline): MNHEY, SVGAGI. The V gene lost 2 bases and the J gene lost 5 bases, with 9 bases spanning the gap. The CDR3 runs to 13 residues. The CDR3 DNA is TGTGCCAGCAGTTACGAGCCCAAGTATGGCTACACCTTC. This sequence encodes CASSYEPKYGYTF.

This chain uses TRBV11-3 with TRBJ2-5; tentatively, D is TRBD1 or TRBD2 (5 bases each). The CDR3 runs to 15 residues. V gave up 5 bases and J gave up 5 bases, with 18 bases separating them. CDR1 is SGHNT and CDR2 is YENEEA in the germline V gene. DNA of the CDR3: TGTGCCAGCAGCCCCCAGGGCGGGCCAACGGAGACCCAGTACTTC. As protein: CASSPQGGPTETQYF.

The chain joins TRBV6-2 or TRBV6-3 to TRBJ2-5; TRBD2 might be the D (6 bases). V dropped 0 bases and J dropped 2 bases, with 7 bases sitting between them. Per germline, CDR1 MNHEY and CDR2 SVGEGT. This CDR3 spans 14 amino acids. CDR3 in amino acids: CASSYSGGQETQYF. The DNA for the CDR3 is TGTGCCAGCAGTTACTCCGGGGGACAAGAGACCCAGTACTTC.

This clone was recorded once. CDR3 sequence: CASSPPGLRTEAFF. The CDR3 DNA follows: TGTGCCAGCTCACCCCCGGGGCTGAGGACTGAAGCTTTCTTT. The chain uses TRBV18 and TRBJ1-1, with a possible D match to TRBD1 (5 bases). Germline V lookup: CDR1 KGHSH, CDR2 LQKENI. The CDR3 runs to 14 residues. V lost 3 bases, J lost 5 bases, and 13 bases lay in between.